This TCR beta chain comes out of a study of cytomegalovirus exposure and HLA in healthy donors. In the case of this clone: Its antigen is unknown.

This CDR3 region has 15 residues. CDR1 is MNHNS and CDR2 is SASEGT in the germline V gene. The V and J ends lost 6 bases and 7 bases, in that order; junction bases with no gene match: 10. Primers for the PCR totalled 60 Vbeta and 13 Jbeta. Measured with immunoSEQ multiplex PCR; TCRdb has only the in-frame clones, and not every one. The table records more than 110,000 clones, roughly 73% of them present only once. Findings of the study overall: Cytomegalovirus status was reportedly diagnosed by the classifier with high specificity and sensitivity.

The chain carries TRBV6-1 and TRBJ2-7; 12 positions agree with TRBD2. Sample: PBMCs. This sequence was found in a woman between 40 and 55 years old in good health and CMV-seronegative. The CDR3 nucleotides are TGTGCCAGCAGGCCAACTAGCGGGGGGTTAAGGGAGCAGTACTTC. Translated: CASRPTSGGLREQYF.